What follows are 18 T cell receptor beta chains derived from one specimen sequenced in a study of molecular identifiers for immune sequencing clone quantification. Each CDR3 protein gets one entry after TCRdb re-called the PCR reads with MiXCR. Of under 65,000 distinct CDR3 sequences detected, under 30% appear once; the ten largest clones hold 1.5% to 2%. The specimen was naive CD8+ T cells from blood, with Jurkat cell RNA spiked in. Subset reported: FACS-sorted CD8+CD4-CCR7+CD45RA+ naive T cells. The source of these receptors is a human donor in good health. Some libraries in this study had Jurkat cell RNA spiked in.

Concerning this clonotype: This may arise from a read error, as a much more abundant clone is one base away. The chain joins TRBV19 to TRBJ2-1; D remains ambiguous. This CDR3 is 11 amino acids long. In germline, CDR1 is LNHDA, CDR2 SQIVND (reference sequence). The V end was cut by 9 bases, the J end by 9 bases, with 12 bases between. This chain's CDR3 is CASTGYGEQFF. CDR3 in DNA: TGTGCCAGCACCGGGTACGGTGAGCAGTTCTTC.

This clonotype has just a few counts. This chain uses TRBV4-1 with TRBJ1-1; perhaps TRBD1 as D (5 bases). V shed 5 bases and J shed 0 bases, with 7 bases lying between them. This CDR3 is built from 13 residues. Per germline, CDR1 MGHRA and CDR2 YSYEKL. The CDR3 DNA sequence: TGCGCCAGCAGCAGACAGCTGAACACTGAAGCTTTCTTT. It codes for CASSRQLNTEAFF.

In the case of this clonotype: This may come from a read error, since a much larger clone is one base off. The DNA of the CDR3 is TGCAGCGTTGAGACAAGAATGAACACTGAAGCTTTCTTT. Its translation: CSVETRMNTEAFF. The chain has TRBV29-1 and TRBJ1-1; D remains ambiguous. V shed 3 bases and J shed 0 bases, with 8 bases lying between them. Germline-derived CDR1 and CDR2 are SQVTM and ANQGSEA. The CDR3 contains 13 residues.

This clonotype has ten or more counts. The chain has TRBV5-1 and TRBJ2-7; 10 positions agree with TRBD1. This CDR3 is built from 14 residues. CDR1 SGHRS and CDR2 YFSETQ come from the germline V gene. V lost 4 bases to trimming and J lost 2 bases; unmatched junction nucleotides: 3. CDR3 nucleotides: TGCGCCAGCAGCGGGACAGGGGTCACCTACGAGCAGTACTTC. The encoded protein is CASSGTGVTYEQYF.

This clonotype was detected only once. Being one base from a much bigger clone, this may be a read error. This rearrangement joins TRBV5-1 to TRBJ2-6, with TRBD1 as a possible D gene (6 bases). The CDR3 is made up of 18 amino acids. The germline V gene encodes CDR1 SGHRS and CDR2 YFSETQ. The CDR3 DNA is TGCGCCAGCAGCTGGAAGGACAGCCCGGGCTCTGGGGCCAACGCCCTGACTTTC. Translation gives CASSWKDSPGSGANALTF.

The chain uses TRBV27 and TRBJ2-4, with 10 bases lining up with TRBD2. The V gene end was trimmed by 4 bases and the J gene end by 1 base; junction bases not matched to a gene: 19. Germline assignment: CDR1 MNHEY and CDR2 SMNVEV (reference sequence). CDR3 size: 21 residues. This CDR3 is CASSSLGLSVLAGAAKNIQYF. The CDR3 region has the DNA TGTGCCAGCAGTTCCCTTGGGTTATCTGTGCTAGCGGGAGCGGCCAAAAACATTCAGTACTTC.

This clonotype occurred many times. The genes are TRBV12-3 or TRBV12-4 and TRBJ1-4; 7 nucleotides line up with TRBD1. The CDR3 is 17 residues long. V shed 5 bases, J shed 2 bases, and the junction held 11 bases outside the gene matches. The CDR3 nucleotides read TGTGCCAGCAGTCCGCCTATGGACAGGCCTACTAATGAAAAACTGTTTTTT. This gives the protein CASSPPMDRPTNEKLFF.

In this sample, this clonotype turned up many times. The CDR3 DNA is TGTGCCAGCAGTGAAGAGGGCCGAGTCATAGCAGATACGCAGTATTTT. Translating it yields CASSEEGRVIADTQYF. J is TRBJ2-3 and V is TRBV2; D unresolved. The CDR3 has 16 amino acids. Trimming pared 1 base from V and 4 bases from J, leaving 15 bases between. Germline CDR1 reads SNHLY; CDR2 reads FYNNEI.

This clonotype has a single count. A much bigger clone sits one base away, suggesting this may be a read error. The rearrangement joins TRBV12-3 or TRBV12-4 to TRBJ2-3; TRBD2 matches 9 bases. This CDR3 comprises 17 residues. CDR3 in amino acids: CAGSQYLAGSSTDTQYF. DNA for the CDR3: TGTGCCGGCAGCCAGTACCTAGCGGGATCTAGCACAGATACGCAGTATTTT.

This clonotype was observed many times. This sequence joins TRBV20-1 and TRBJ2-7; D may be TRBD2 (7 bases). CDR1 is DFQATT, CDR2 SNEGSKA, per germline (reference sequence). Deletions cut 2 bases from V and 3 bases from J, with 17 bases between. The CDR3 contains 15 residues. The CDR3 region has the DNA TGCAGTGCTAGATTTGTCGTCGGGGGGCACTACGAGCAGTACTTC. It yields the protein CSARFVVGGHYEQYF.

This clonotype was seen ten or more times. V and J are TRBV20-1 and TRBJ1-1; TRBD1 is a possible D gene (6 bases). CDR3 length equals 14 residues. Germline V gene data show CDR1 as DFQATT and CDR2 as SNEGSKA (reference sequence). The V end lost 1 base, the J end lost 5 bases, and 14 bases lay between the germline ends. The CDR3 region is CSARVAGGGTEAFF. CDR3 sequence (DNA): TGCAGTGCTAGAGTAGCGGGGGGCGGAACTGAAGCTTTCTTT.

This clonotype has a count of ten or more. The chain couples TRBV20-1 to TRBJ1-1; D gene ambiguous. The CDR3 has 12 amino acids. V lost 0 bases and J lost 6, with 8 bases in between. Germline lookup yields CDR1 DFQATT and CDR2 SNEGSKA (reference sequence). CDR3 in amino acids: CSAREGGPEAFF. CDR3 coding DNA: TGCAGTGCTAGAGAGGGCGGACCTGAAGCTTTCTTT.

About this clonotype itself: Being one base from a much bigger clone, this may be a read error. The CDR3 DNA is TGTGCCAGCAACTTGGGGGCCAGCCAAGAGACCCGGTACTTC. As protein: CASNLGASQETRYF. This chain uses TRBV13 with TRBJ2-5; D is possibly TRBD1 (6 bases). Germline V gene sequence: CDR1 PRHDT, CDR2 FYEKMQ (reference sequence). The CDR3 extends over 14 amino acids.

This clonotype was seen a few times. A much more abundant neighbour one base away suggests this may be a read error. The V and J genes are TRBV7-9 and TRBJ1-5; tentative D call: TRBD1 (5 bases). Germline V lookup: CDR1 SEHNR, CDR2 FQNEAQ (reference sequence). The V gene lost 5 bases and the J gene lost 2 bases, with 16 bases spanning the gap. The length of the CDR3 is 16 residues. The CDR3 loop reads CASSPTTRRGNQPQHF. DNA of the CDR3: TGTGCCAGCAGCCCAACGACGCGCAGGGGCAATCAGCCCCAGCATTTT. Full variable domain (missing parts from reference TRBV7-9 and TRBJ1-5): DTGVSQNPRHKITKRGQNVTFRCDPISEHNRLYWYRQTLGQGPEFLTYFQNEAQLEKSRLLSDRFSAERPKGSFSTLEIQRTEQGDSAMYLCASSPTTRRGNQPQHFGDGTRLSIL.

This clonotype was counted ten times or more. This chain connects TRBV30 to TRBJ2-5; 10 nucleotides match TRBD2. The trim removed 6 bases at V and 5 bases at J, leaving 6 bases unmatched. Germline V CDR1 and CDR2: GTSNPN, SVGIG (reference sequence). The CDR3 covers 13 residues. The CDR3, as DNA: TGTGCCTGCCAGCGGGAGGGCCAGGAGACCCAGTACTTC. Residues: CACQREGQETQYF.

This clonotype was recorded many times. This chain uses TRBV30 with TRBJ2-3, with D unresolved. CDR1 is GTSNPN, CDR2 SVGIG, per germline (reference sequence). Trimming pared 0 bases from V and 2 bases from J, leaving 9 bases between. The CDR3 contains 14 residues. DNA for the CDR3: TGTGCCTGGAGTGTATCGCAGCACACAGATACGCAGTATTTT. It is translated as CAWSVSQHTDTQYF.

With respect to this clonotype: A much larger clone differs by one base, so this may be a read error. V is TRBV12-3 or TRBV12-4 and J is TRBJ1-2, with 11 bases aligning to TRBD1. CDR3 length: 16 amino acids. CDR3 DNA: TGTGCCGGCAGTTCATCCCGGGACAGGGGGGACTATGGCTACACCTTC. Protein sequence: CAGSSSRDRGDYGYTF.

This clonotype was found many times. The V gene is TRBV12-3 or TRBV12-4, the J gene TRBJ1-2, with D possibly TRBD1 on 5 matching bases. The length of the CDR3 is 14 residues. Trimming took off 5 bases at V and 7 bases at J, with 17 bases between the two ends. The CDR3 reads CASSPPDSFIGYTF. The CDR3 DNA is TGTGCCAGCAGTCCTCCCGACAGTTTTATTGGCTACACCTTC.